The 6 T cell receptor beta chains below come from one sample, sequenced in a study of CD4 T cells in relation to SARS-CoV-2 and coronaviruses. Their antigen targets remain unknown. The unexposed donors gave CD4+ T cells in about 2011-2018, prior to COVID-19. The cells were cultured for about 10 days before CD4+ T cells were isolated. Sequencing used immunoSEQ multiplex PCR; TCRdb keeps in-frame clones, though not all of them. The sample consists of some 30,000 clones, 76% of them appearing once. The sequenced sample was CD4+ T cells from PBMCs, cultured in vitro. The receptors derive from a human donor in good health.

The chain employs TRBV6-2 or TRBV6-3 and TRBJ2-4; D unclear. The V gene lost 3 bases and the J gene lost 0 bases, with 9 bases spanning the gap. The CDR3 consists of 15 residues. CDR1 is MNHEY and CDR2 is SVGEGT in the germline V gene. The CDR3 protein is CASSYHTLAKNIQYF. The DNA for the CDR3 is TGTGCCAGCAGTTATCATACACTAGCCAAAAACATTCAGTACTTC.

This chain joins TRBV7-2 and TRBJ2-2; perhaps TRBD2 as D (7 bases). Germline CDR1 is SGHTA and CDR2 is FQGNSA. The CDR3 loop spans 15 amino acids. Trimming cost V 5 bases and J 6 bases, with 16 bases left between them. This CDR3 is CASSRGGHGSGELFF. The CDR3 region has the DNA TGTGCCAGCAGCAGGGGGGGCCACGGATCCGGGGAGCTGTTTTTT.

This sequence joins TRBV7-2 and TRBJ2-7; 14 bases agree with TRBD2. CDR3 size: 16 residues. The ends lost 5 bases at V and 3 bases at J; junction bases unmatched: 6. CDR1 and CDR2 from the germline V gene are SGHTA and FQGNSA. This CDR3 reads CASSGGGLAGVYEQYF. For the CDR3, the DNA is TGTGCCAGCAGCGGGGGGGGACTAGCGGGAGTCTACGAGCAGTACTTC.

The chain links TRBV14 to TRBJ2-5; D is unresolved. Trimming left V 2 bases short and J 1 base short, with 20 bases between. The germline CDR1 and CDR2 sequences are SGHDN and FVKESK. The CDR3 has 18 residues. CDR3 nucleotide sequence: TGTGCCAGCAGCCAACTCCCCTCCTGGAGAGCCGGCCAAGAGACCCAGTACTTC. The encoded protein is CASSQLPSWRAGQETQYF.

This chain connects TRBV3-1 (or the pseudogene TRBV3-2) to TRBJ2-7; 10 nucleotides agree with TRBD2. The CDR3 sequence is 15 residues long. Germline CDR1 is LGHDT and CDR2 is YNNKEL (reference sequence). J was trimmed by 5 bases and V by 6 bases; bases with no gene match: 10. Written as DNA, the CDR3 is TGTGCCAGCAGTCCTCCCTCTAGCGGGAGCAACGAGCAGTACTTC. Amino acid sequence: CASSPPSSGSNEQYF.

The chain is built from TRBV7-2 and TRBJ1-3; D not resolved. The CDR3 is made up of 14 amino acids. With 5 bases removed from V and 3 bases from J, the gap between germline ends came to 11 bases. The germline V gene encodes CDR1 SGHTA and CDR2 FQGNSA. CDR3 amino acids: CASSPTALGNTIYF. DNA for the CDR3: TGTGCCAGCAGCCCTACAGCGCTTGGAAACACCATATATTTT.